These 5 T cell receptor beta chains were sequenced from one sample in a study of OX40 agonist ivuxolimab in advanced cancers. Method: immunoSEQ multiplex PCR; TCRdb's copy keeps in-frame clones and lacks some. This sample yields tens of thousands of clones, of which about 88% are seen a single time; roughly an eighth belongs to the top ten. Specimen: CD4+ or CD8+ T cells sorted from blood, collected in a trial of the OX40 agonist ivuxolimab. These receptors were taken from an adult with an advanced solid tumor such as melanoma, head and neck, liver or kidney cancer.

This clone has just one count. The rearrangement uses TRBV19 and TRBJ2-5; possibly TRBD1 for D (5 bases). V dropped 5 bases and J dropped 4 bases, with 17 bases sitting between them. Germline lookup yields CDR1 LNHDA and CDR2 SQIVND (reference sequence). The CDR3 sequence is 15 residues long. Here the CDR3 reads CASSVRTFSGETQYF. CDR3 sequence (DNA): TGTGCCAGTAGTGTACGGACATTCTCAGGAGAGACCCAGTACTTC.

The V and J genes are TRBV27 and TRBJ1-5; no definite D call. Trimming cost V 5 bases and J 4 bases, with 9 bases left between them. Germline V CDR1 and CDR2: MNHEY, SMNVEV (reference sequence). The CDR3 runs 13 residues. As DNA, the CDR3 is TGTGCCAGCAGTCCCACTGGGAATCAGCCCCAGCATTTT. Amino acids: CASSPTGNQPQHF.

The chain combines TRBV9 with TRBJ2-2; TRBD2 matches 11 bases. J gave up 0 bases and V 4 bases, and 5 bases lay outside the gene matches. Germline V lookup: CDR1 SGDLS, CDR2 YYNGEE. The CDR3 contains 17 residues. The CDR3 DNA reads TGTGCCAGCAGCTTATCGACTAGCGGGACGAACACCGGGGAGCTGTTTTTT. Its protein product is CASSLSTSGTNTGELFF.

V usage is TRBV4-1 and J usage is TRBJ1-1; tentative D call: TRBD1 (5 bases). This CDR3 is 15 amino acids long. Trimming removed 0 bases at V and 1 base at J, with 9 bases between. Germline CDR1 reads MGHRA; CDR2 reads YSYEKL. CDR3: CASSQDVGQNTEAFF. DNA of the CDR3: TGCGCCAGCAGCCAAGACGTAGGACAGAACACTGAAGCTTTCTTT.

This clone was seen a handful of times. The chain has TRBV4-1 and TRBJ2-7, with 11 bases identical to TRBD1. Germline assignment: CDR1 MGHRA and CDR2 YSYEKL. J lost 2 bases, V lost 5 bases, and 5 bases had no gene match. This CDR3 has 15 amino acids. The CDR3 coding sequence is TGCGCCAGCAGCTGGGGGACAGGGGGTGCCTACGAGCAGTACTTC. Translated: CASSWGTGGAYEQYF.